These 3 T cell receptor beta chains were all obtained from the same sample, sequenced in a study of shared clonotypes between healthy human individuals. Profiling relied on immunoSEQ multiplex PCR, and the TCRdb table lists in-frame clones only, not all of them. The table includes about 2 million clones, about 95% detected once. Sequenced input: naive CD4+ T cells sorted from blood. Sample subset: CD45RA+ positively selected. These receptors originate from a man between 18 and 29 years old in good health.

The gene calls are TRBV9 and TRBJ2-2, with 10 bases lining up with TRBD2. Losses at the gene ends were 4 bases for V and 1 base for J; bases not matched to a gene: 4. The germline V gene encodes CDR1 SGDLS and CDR2 YYNGEE. The CDR3 consists of 16 residues. CDR3 region: CASSTWTSGNTGELFF. DNA for the CDR3: TGTGCCAGCAGCACTTGGACTAGCGGGAACACCGGGGAGCTGTTTTTT.

The table lists this clone with a count of one. A read error may be the cause here, since a much bigger clone is one base away. The gene calls are TRBV25-1 and TRBJ1-1; D remains unclear. This CDR3 has 13 residues. Per the germline V gene, CDR1 is MGHDK and CDR2 is SYGVNS. The ends were cut back, 6 bases at V and 0 bases at J, with 8 bases in the middle. CDR3 sequence (DNA): TGTGCCAGCAGATTACAGATGAACACTGAAGCTTTCTTT. As protein: CASRLQMNTEAFF.

The CDR3 region is CASSLGTGGNEQFF. In DNA, the CDR3 is TGTGCCAGCAGCTTAGGGACAGGGGGCAATGAGCAGTTCTTC. This sequence joins TRBV11-2 and TRBJ2-1, with 10 bases aligning to TRBD1. CDR3 size: 14 residues. V gave up 1 base and J gave up 6 bases; unmatched junction bases: 0. Germline values: CDR1 SGHAT, CDR2 FQNNGV.